Below are 16 T cell receptor beta chains sequenced from a single sample in a study of blood T cell repertoires in COVID-19. Data came from immunoSEQ multiplex PCR; TCRdb stores just in-frame clones and leaves some out. The table shows tens of thousands of clones, with 85% occurring only once. The sample taken for sequencing was peripheral blood. The origin of the receptors is a man at least 80 years old with acute or convalescent COVID-19.

This clone was seen more than once but under ten times. The chain links TRBV4-2 to TRBJ2-1, with 11 bases fitting TRBD2. CDR3 size: 22 residues. V lost 0 bases, J lost 4 bases, and 20 bases stayed unmatched. Germline CDR1 is LGHNA and CDR2 is YNFKEQ. CDR3 in DNA: TGTGCCAGCAGCCAAGAAGCCCGTGGACTAGCGGGCCCCCCCCAACCTTACAATGAGCAGTTCTTC. Amino acids: CASSQEARGLAGPPQPYNEQFF.

The chain combines TRBV5-1 with TRBJ2-7, with 10 bases that match TRBD1. V lost 2 bases to trimming and J lost 5 bases; unmatched junction nucleotides: 4. CDR3 size: 14 residues. In germline, CDR1 is SGHRS, CDR2 YFSETQ. CDR3 in DNA: TGCGCCAGCAGCTTCTCCGGGACAGGGGACGAGCAGTACTTC. Amino acids: CASSFSGTGDEQYF.

The chain links TRBV6-4 to TRBJ2-1, with a weak D call TRBD2 (5 bases). Trimming removed 8 bases at V and 6 bases at J, with 17 bases between. The CDR3 extends over 14 amino acids. The V gene's germline CDR1 is MRHNA and CDR2 SNTAGT. CDR3 bases: TGTGCCAGCTCCGCCTTTGAGGGCAGCAATGAGCAGTTCTTC. Translated: CASSAFEGSNEQFF.

The sample holds one count of this clone. This chain links TRBV15 with TRBJ2-3; possibly TRBD2 for D (5 bases). CDR3 length: 14 amino acids. The V and J ends lost 1 base and 1 base respectively, with 6 bases between them. Germline CDR1 LNHNV, CDR2 YYDKDF (reference sequence). CDR3 sequence reads: CATSRGGGTDTQYF. CDR3 nucleotide sequence: TGTGCCACCAGCAGAGGGGGAGGCACAGATACGCAGTATTTT.

CDR3 nucleotide sequence: TGTGCCACCAGTGATTCCGGCCGACAGTACACTGAAGCTTTCTTT. It is translated as CATSDSGRQYTEAFF. The chain recombines TRBV24-1 with TRBJ1-1, with a weak D call TRBD1 (5 bases). CDR1 KGHDR and CDR2 SFDVKD come from the germline V gene. V dropped 2 bases and J dropped 3 bases, with 12 bases sitting between them. The CDR3 has 15 residues.

J is TRBJ2-7 and V is TRBV19, with 9 positions matching TRBD1. This CDR3 is built from 14 residues. Germline CDR1 and CDR2: LNHDA and SQIVND (reference sequence). J was trimmed by 3 bases and V by 2 bases; bases with no gene match: 2. The CDR3 sequence: CASSIRDRVYEQYF. The CDR3 bases are TGTGCCAGTAGTATAAGGGACAGGGTCTACGAGCAGTACTTC.

The chain employs TRBV3-1 (or the pseudogene TRBV3-2) and TRBJ1-1, with 7 bases lining up with TRBD1. CDR3 length: 15 amino acids. Germline lookup yields CDR1 LGHDT and CDR2 YNNKEL (reference sequence). V was clipped by 4 bases and J by 5 bases; unmatched bases: 10. The CDR3 DNA is TGTGCCAGCAGCCCCCGCCAGGGGGAACGGACTGAAGCTTTCTTT. It yields the protein CASSPRQGERTEAFF.

There are a few counts of this clone. The V call is TRBV30, the J call TRBJ1-1, with unresolved D. The CDR3 runs to 13 residues. The V and J ends lost 8 bases and 6 bases respectively, with 19 bases between them. CDR1 GTSNPN and CDR2 SVGIG come from the germline V gene (reference sequence). For the CDR3, the DNA is TGTGCCGAGACGACAAAGGGCGGGTCTGAAGCTTTCTTT. Translation gives CAETTKGGSEAFF.

The chain couples TRBV19 to TRBJ2-7; D uncertain. The CDR3 spans 11 residues. The germline V gene has CDR1 LNHDA and CDR2 SQIVND (reference sequence). Trimming left V 5 bases short and J 2 bases short, with 4 bases between. The CDR3, as DNA: TGTGCCAGTAGTGACACCTACGAGCAGTACTTC. Translation gives CASSDTYEQYF.

This sequence joins TRBV11-3 and TRBJ2-2, with 7 bases that match TRBD1. Germline V gene data show CDR1 as SGHNT and CDR2 as YENEEA. The junction had 18 bases not matched to a gene; V was cut back by 5 bases and J by 3 bases. This CDR3 comprises 19 residues. The DNA for the CDR3 is TGTGCCAGCAGCCGAGGGGACAGACTCACGGCGGGTGACACCGGGGAGCTGTTTTTT. Encoded protein: CASSRGDRLTAGDTGELFF.

The gene calls are TRBV11-2 and TRBJ2-7; no clear D. Trimming took 5 bases from V and 2 from J, leaving 7 bases between them. Per the germline V gene, CDR1 is SGHAT and CDR2 is FQNNGV. This CDR3 is built from 12 residues. In DNA, the CDR3 is TGTGCCAGCAGCCCACAGACCTACGAGCAGTACTTC. It specifies CASSPQTYEQYF.

This clone appeared a single time. The chain employs TRBV28 and TRBJ1-1; perhaps TRBD1 as D (5 bases). Germline V lookup: CDR1 MDHEN, CDR2 SYDVKM. This CDR3 has 14 residues. V was clipped by 6 bases and J by 5 bases, with 16 bases between them. CDR3 DNA: TGTGCCAGCAGGCGGCAGGGCGGGAGAACTGAAGCTTTCTTT. Its protein is CASRRQGGRTEAFF.

This clone was observed a handful of times. This chain's CDR3 is CASSELGAGQPQHF. In DNA form, the CDR3 reads TGTGCCAGCAGCGAGCTCGGGGCGGGGCAGCCCCAGCATTTT. The V call is TRBV5-5, the J call TRBJ1-5; D perhaps matches TRBD1 (5 bases). The CDR3 totals 14 residues. V lost 4 bases, J lost 7 bases, and 15 bases lay in between. Looked up from germline, CDR1 is SGHKS and CDR2 is YYEKEE (reference sequence).

In DNA form, the CDR3 reads TGTGCCAGCAGGCGGACAGGGGGTACTAATGAAAAACTGTTTTTT. As protein: CASRRTGGTNEKLFF. The genes are TRBV2 and TRBJ1-4; 10 nucleotides align to TRBD1. The CDR3 contains 15 residues. V was clipped by 6 bases and J by 2 bases; unmatched bases: 3. Germline loops: CDR1 SNHLY, CDR2 FYNNEI. Full variable domain (rest looked up from reference TRBV2 and TRBJ1-4): EPEVTQTPSHQVTQMGQEVILRCVPISNHLYFYWYRQILGQKVEFLVSFYNNEISEKSEIFDDQFSVERPDGSNFTLKIRSTKLEDSAMYFCASRRTGGTNEKLFFGSGTQLSVL.

This chain uses TRBV19 with TRBJ2-3; the match to TRBD1 covers 8 bases. The germline V gene has CDR1 LNHDA and CDR2 SQIVND (reference sequence). The trim removed 6 bases at V and 1 base at J, leaving 6 bases unmatched. There are 15 residues in the CDR3. The CDR3 DNA reads as TGTGCCAGTAGCGACAGGGGTTCTCGCACAGATACGCAGTATTTT. Protein product: CASSDRGSRTDTQYF.

The rearrangement uses TRBV7-2 and TRBJ2-2, with D possibly TRBD2 on 6 matching bases. Germline assignment: CDR1 SGHTA and CDR2 FQGNSA. Trimming left V 3 bases short and J 4 bases short, with 9 bases between. The CDR3 runs 14 residues. The CDR3 is CASSFGLITGELFF. The CDR3, as DNA: TGTGCCAGCAGCTTTGGACTAATCACCGGGGAGCTGTTTTTT.